Each of the 11 T cell receptor beta chains below was sequenced from the same sample in a study of shared clonotypes between healthy human individuals. Produced via immunoSEQ multiplex PCR; TCRdb's table is partial and in-frame only. The sample includes around 350,000 clones, around four fifths of them seen just once. Sequencing was carried out using memory CD4+ T cells sorted from blood. The sample's subset: CD45RA-negative fraction. All receptors come from a man aged 25 to 45 in good health.

This rearrangement joins TRBV7-2 to TRBJ2-3, with D uncertain. The germline gives CDR1 SGHTA, CDR2 FQGNSA. This CDR3 contains 14 residues. Trimming shortened V by 4 bases and J by 8 bases, and 16 bases separated the two germline ends. The CDR3: CASSSQVTSGTQYF. The CDR3 DNA reads as TGTGCCAGCAGCTCTCAGGTAACGAGTGGTACGCAGTATTTT.

This clone was recorded once. The rearrangement uses TRBV28 and TRBJ2-5; 9 bases fit TRBD2. Germline V gives CDR1 MDHEN, CDR2 SYDVKM. The length of the CDR3 is 16 residues. V shed 2 bases, J shed 4 bases, and the junction held 8 bases outside the gene matches. CDR3: CASSLNLAGRGETQYF. CDR3 nucleotides: TGTGCCAGCAGTTTAAATCTAGCGGGAAGGGGAGAGACCCAGTACTTC.

The chain couples TRBV18 to TRBJ2-7, with 11 positions matching TRBD1. CDR1 is KGHSH and CDR2 is LQKENI in the germline V gene. This CDR3 comprises 13 residues. V shed 5 bases, J shed 5 bases, and the junction held 2 bases outside the gene matches. CDR3 nucleotides: TGTGCCAGCTCAGGGACAGGGGGGAACGAGCAGTACTTC. It specifies CASSGTGGNEQYF.

The V and J genes are TRBV30 and TRBJ2-1, with D maybe TRBD2 (6 bases). Trimming cost V 0 bases and J 8 bases, with 17 bases left between them. CDR1 GTSNPN and CDR2 SVGIG come from the germline V gene (reference sequence). The CDR3 is made up of 15 amino acids. Here the CDR3 reads CAWSVGGTHGDEQFF. The CDR3 DNA is TGTGCCTGGAGTGTGGGCGGGACCCATGGGGATGAGCAGTTCTTC. The full variable domain, in which reference TRBV30 and TRBJ2-1 provide the parts outside the CDR3, is SQTIHQWPATLVQPVGSPLSLECTVEGTSNPNLYWYRQAAGRGLQLLFYSVGIGQISSEVPQNLSASRPQDRQFILSSKKLLLSDSGFYLCAWSVGGTHGDEQFFGPGTRLTVL.

This chain connects TRBV10-2 to TRBJ1-5; possibly TRBD1 for D (6 bases). The CDR3 has 15 residues. Trimming took off 2 bases at V and 4 bases at J, with 12 bases between the two ends. Germline V gives CDR1 WSHSY, CDR2 SAAADI. The CDR3 sequence is CASSEVGGYNQPQHF. Here the CDR3 DNA reads TGCGCCAGCAGTGAGGTAGGGGGATATAATCAGCCCCAGCATTTT.

The V call is TRBV2, the J call TRBJ2-7; 11 bases line up with TRBD2. This CDR3 region has 15 residues. The junction had 9 bases not matched to a gene; V was cut back by 8 bases and J by 3 bases. Germline V gives CDR1 SNHLY, CDR2 FYNNEI. The CDR3 is CASGGTSGRDYEQYF. In nucleotides, the CDR3 is TGTGCCAGCGGTGGGACTAGCGGACGCGACTACGAGCAGTACTTC.

In its sample, this clone was seen once. This chain uses TRBV2 with TRBJ1-3; 7 bases map to TRBD1. The CDR3 is made up of 15 amino acids. V lost 6 bases and J lost 0; bases outside the gene matches: 5. Germline assignment: CDR1 SNHLY and CDR2 FYNNEI. The CDR3: CASRGTESSGNTIYF. CDR3 nucleotide sequence: TGTGCCAGCAGGGGGACAGAAAGCTCTGGAAACACCATATATTTT.

This chain uses TRBV12-5 with TRBJ2-3; maybe TRBD2 (5 bases). The V and J ends lost 4 bases and 6 bases respectively, with 8 bases between them. Germline values: CDR1 LGHNT, CDR2 FRNRAP. CDR3 length: 12 amino acids. The CDR3 region is CASGSRTDTQYF. The CDR3 nucleotides are TGTGCTAGTGGTTCGAGGACTGATACGCAGTATTTT.

The chain links TRBV7-3 to TRBJ2-3; D remains ambiguous. The germline V and J ends were trimmed by 5 bases and 2 bases, with 11 bases remaining between them. Germline CDR1 SGHTA, CDR2 FQGTGA. The CDR3 has 14 residues. CDR3 loop: CASSPTATTDTQYF. The CDR3 region has the DNA TGTGCCAGCAGCCCTACAGCCACCACAGATACGCAGTATTTT.

This clone has at least ten counts. The genes are TRBV7-2 and TRBJ2-2; D remains unclear. V was shortened by 3 bases and J by 5 bases, with 7 bases between the two germline ends. Germline V lookup: CDR1 SGHTA, CDR2 FQGNSA. The CDR3 has 13 amino acids. In nucleotides, the CDR3 is TGTGCCAGCAGCTTGATGGGGACCGGGGAGCTGTTTTTT. Its protein product is CASSLMGTGELFF.

The rearrangement joins TRBV10-3 to TRBJ1-1, with D perhaps matching TRBD1 (6 bases). V gave up 10 bases and J gave up 2 bases, with 14 bases separating them. The V gene's germline CDR1 is ENHRY and CDR2 SYGVKD. The CDR3 is made up of 13 amino acids. CDR3 sequence reads: CATMDSLNTEAFF. The CDR3 DNA is TGTGCCACCATGGACAGCCTCAACACTGAAGCTTTCTTT.